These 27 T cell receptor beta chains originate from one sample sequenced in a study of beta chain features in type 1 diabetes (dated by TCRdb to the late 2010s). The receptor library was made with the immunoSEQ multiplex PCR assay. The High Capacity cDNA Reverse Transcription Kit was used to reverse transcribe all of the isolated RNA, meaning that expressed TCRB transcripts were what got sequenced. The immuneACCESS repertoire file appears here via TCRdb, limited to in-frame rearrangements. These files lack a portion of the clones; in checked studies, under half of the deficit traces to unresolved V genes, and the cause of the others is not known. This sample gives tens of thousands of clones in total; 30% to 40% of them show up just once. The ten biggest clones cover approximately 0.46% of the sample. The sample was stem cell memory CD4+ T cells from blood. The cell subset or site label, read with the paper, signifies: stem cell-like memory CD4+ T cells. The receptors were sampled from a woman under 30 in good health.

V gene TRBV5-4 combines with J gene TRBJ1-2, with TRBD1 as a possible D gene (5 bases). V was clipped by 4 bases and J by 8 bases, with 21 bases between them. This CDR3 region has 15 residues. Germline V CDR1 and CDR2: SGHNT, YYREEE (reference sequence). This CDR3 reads CASSQEAGGWKGYTF. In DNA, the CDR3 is TGTGCCAGCAGCCAAGAGGCCGGGGGATGGAAAGGCTACACCTTC. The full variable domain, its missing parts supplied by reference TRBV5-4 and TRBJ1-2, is ETGVTQSPTHLIKTRGQQVTLRCSSQSGHNTVSWYQQALGQGPQFIFQYYREEENGRGNFPPRFSGLQFPNYSSELNVNALELDDSALYLCASSQEAGGWKGYTFGSGTRLTVV.

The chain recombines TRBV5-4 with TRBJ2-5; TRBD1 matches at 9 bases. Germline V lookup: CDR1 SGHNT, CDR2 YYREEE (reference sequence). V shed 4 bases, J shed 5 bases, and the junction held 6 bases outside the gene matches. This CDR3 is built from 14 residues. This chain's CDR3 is CASSRDRGLETQYF. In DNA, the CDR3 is TGTGCCAGCAGCCGCGACAGGGGGTTGGAGACCCAGTACTTC.

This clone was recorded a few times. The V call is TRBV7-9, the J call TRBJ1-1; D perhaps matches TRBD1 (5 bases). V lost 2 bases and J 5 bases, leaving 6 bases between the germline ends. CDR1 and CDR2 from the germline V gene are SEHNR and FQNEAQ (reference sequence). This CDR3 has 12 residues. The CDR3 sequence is CASSLRGTEAFF. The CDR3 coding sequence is TGTGCCAGCAGCTTAAGGGGAACTGAAGCTTTCTTT.

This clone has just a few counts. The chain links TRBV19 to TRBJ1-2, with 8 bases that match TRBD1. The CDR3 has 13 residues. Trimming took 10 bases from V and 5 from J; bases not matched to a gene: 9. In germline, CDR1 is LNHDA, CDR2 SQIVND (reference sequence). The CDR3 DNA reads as TGTGCCACAGCCCCGACAGGGGTTTATGGCTACACCTTC. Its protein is CATAPTGVYGYTF.

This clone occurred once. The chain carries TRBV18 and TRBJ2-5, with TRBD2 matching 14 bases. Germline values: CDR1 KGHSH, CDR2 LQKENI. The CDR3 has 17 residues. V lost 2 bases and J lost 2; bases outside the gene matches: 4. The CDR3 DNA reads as TGTGCCAGCTCACCAGGGACTAGCGGGAGTGGGCAAGAGACCCAGTACTTC. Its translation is CASSPGTSGSGQETQYF.

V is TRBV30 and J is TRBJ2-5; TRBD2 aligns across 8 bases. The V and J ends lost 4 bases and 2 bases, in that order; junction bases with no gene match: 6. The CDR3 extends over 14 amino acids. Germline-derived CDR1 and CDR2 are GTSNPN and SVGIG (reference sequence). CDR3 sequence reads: CAWTPGGDQETQYF. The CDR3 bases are TGTGCCTGGACCCCCGGGGGGGATCAAGAGACCCAGTACTTC.

The CDR3 DNA follows: TGCGCCAGCAGCTCCGGGACTAGCCCCAATGAGCAGTTCTTC. Its protein is CASSSGTSPNEQFF. The V call is TRBV5-1, the J call TRBJ2-1, with 9 bases lining up with TRBD2. CDR3 length equals 14 residues. V lost 3 bases, J lost 6 bases, and 4 bases stayed unmatched. The germline V gene has CDR1 SGHRS and CDR2 YFSETQ. The full variable domain, its missing parts supplied by reference TRBV5-1 and TRBJ2-1, is KAGVTQTPRYLIKTRGQQVTLSCSPISGHRSVSWYQQTPGQGLQFLFEYFSETQRNKGNFPGRFSGRQFSNSRSEMNVSTLELGDSALYLCASSSGTSPNEQFFGPGTRLTVL.

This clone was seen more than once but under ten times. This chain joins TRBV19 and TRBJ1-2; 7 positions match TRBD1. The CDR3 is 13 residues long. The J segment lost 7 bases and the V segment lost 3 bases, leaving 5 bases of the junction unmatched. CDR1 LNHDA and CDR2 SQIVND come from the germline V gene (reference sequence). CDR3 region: CASSMNRGGGYTF. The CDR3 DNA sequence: TGTGCCAGTAGTATGAACAGGGGTGGTGGCTACACCTTC.

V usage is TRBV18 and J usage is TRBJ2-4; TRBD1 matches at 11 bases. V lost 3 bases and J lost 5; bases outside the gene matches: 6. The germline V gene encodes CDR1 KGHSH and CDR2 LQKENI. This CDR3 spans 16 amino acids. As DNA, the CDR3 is TGTGCCAGCTCACCCGGCTGGACAGGGGGCGAAAACATTCAGTACTTC. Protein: CASSPGWTGGENIQYF.

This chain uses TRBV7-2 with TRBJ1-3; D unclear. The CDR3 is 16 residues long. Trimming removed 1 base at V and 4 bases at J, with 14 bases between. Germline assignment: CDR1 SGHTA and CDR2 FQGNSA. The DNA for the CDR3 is TGTGCCAGCAGCTTAGACTCATCCACGGAGGGAAACACCATATATTTT. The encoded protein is CASSLDSSTEGNTIYF. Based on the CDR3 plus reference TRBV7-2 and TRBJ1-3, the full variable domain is GAGVSQSPSNKVTEKGKDVELRCDPISGHTALYWYRQSLGQGLEFLIYFQGNSAPDKSGLPSDRFSAERTGGSVSTLTIQRTQQEDSAVYLCASSLDSSTEGNTIYFGEGSWLTVV.

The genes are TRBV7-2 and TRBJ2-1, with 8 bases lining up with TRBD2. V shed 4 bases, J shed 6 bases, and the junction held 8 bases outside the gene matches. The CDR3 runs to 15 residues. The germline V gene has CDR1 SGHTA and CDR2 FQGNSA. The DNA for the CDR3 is TGTGCCAGCAGCTCTCCAATTGGACTAGCCAATGAGCAGTTCTTC. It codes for CASSSPIGLANEQFF.

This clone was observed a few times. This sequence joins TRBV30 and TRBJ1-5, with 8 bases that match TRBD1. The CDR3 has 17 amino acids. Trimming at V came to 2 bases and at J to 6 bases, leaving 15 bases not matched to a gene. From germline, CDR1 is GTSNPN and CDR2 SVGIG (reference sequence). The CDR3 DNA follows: TGTGCCTGGAGTCCGGGACAGGCCCGGGGGGAGGGTCAGCCCCAGCATTTT. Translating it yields CAWSPGQARGEGQPQHF.

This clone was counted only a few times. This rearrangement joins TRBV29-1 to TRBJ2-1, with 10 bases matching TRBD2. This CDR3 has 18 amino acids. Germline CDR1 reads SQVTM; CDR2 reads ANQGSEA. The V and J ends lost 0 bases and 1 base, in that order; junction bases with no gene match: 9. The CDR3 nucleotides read TGCAGCGTTGAAGATCGGGCTAGCGGGGGCCTATCCTACAATGAGCAGTTCTTC. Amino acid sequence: CSVEDRASGGLSYNEQFF.

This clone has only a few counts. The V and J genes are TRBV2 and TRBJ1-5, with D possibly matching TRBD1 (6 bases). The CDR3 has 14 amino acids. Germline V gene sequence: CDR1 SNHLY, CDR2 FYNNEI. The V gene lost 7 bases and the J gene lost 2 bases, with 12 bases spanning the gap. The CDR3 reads CASKGDVGNQPQHF. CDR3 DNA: TGTGCCAGCAAGGGGGATGTAGGCAATCAGCCCCAGCATTTT.

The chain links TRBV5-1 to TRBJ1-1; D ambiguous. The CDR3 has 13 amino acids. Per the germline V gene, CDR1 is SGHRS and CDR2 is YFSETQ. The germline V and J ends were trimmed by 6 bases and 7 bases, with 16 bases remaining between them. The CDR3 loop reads CASNGMGRGEAFF. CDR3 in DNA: TGCGCCAGCAACGGGATGGGTCGGGGTGAAGCTTTCTTT. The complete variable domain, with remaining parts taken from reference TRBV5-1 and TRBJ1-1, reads KAGVTQTPRYLIKTRGQQVTLSCSPISGHRSVSWYQQTPGQGLQFLFEYFSETQRNKGNFPGRFSGRQFSNSRSEMNVSTLELGDSALYLCASNGMGRGEAFFGQGTRLTVV.

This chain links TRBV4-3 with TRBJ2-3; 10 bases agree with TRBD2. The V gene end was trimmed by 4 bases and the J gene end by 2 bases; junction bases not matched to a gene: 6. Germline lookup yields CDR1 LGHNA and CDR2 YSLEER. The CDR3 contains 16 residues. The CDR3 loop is CASSPRTSGNTDTQYF. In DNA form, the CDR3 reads TGCGCCAGCAGCCCCCGGACTAGCGGTAACACAGATACGCAGTATTTT.

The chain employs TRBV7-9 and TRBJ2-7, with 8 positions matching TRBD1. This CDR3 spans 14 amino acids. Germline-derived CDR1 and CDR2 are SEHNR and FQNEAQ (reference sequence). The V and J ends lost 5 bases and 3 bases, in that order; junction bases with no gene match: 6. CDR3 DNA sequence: TGTGCCAGCAGCCCCGGACAGGGCGACTACGAGCAGTACTTC. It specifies CASSPGQGDYEQYF.

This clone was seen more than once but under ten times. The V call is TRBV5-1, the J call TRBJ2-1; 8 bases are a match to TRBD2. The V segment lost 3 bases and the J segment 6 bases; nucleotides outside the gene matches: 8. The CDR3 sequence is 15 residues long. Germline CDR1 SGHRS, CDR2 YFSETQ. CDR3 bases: TGCGCCAGCAGCTCGGGACTAGGGGTGCCCAATGAGCAGTTCTTC. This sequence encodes CASSSGLGVPNEQFF. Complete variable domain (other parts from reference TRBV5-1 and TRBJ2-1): KAGVTQTPRYLIKTRGQQVTLSCSPISGHRSVSWYQQTPGQGLQFLFEYFSETQRNKGNFPGRFSGRQFSNSRSEMNVSTLELGDSALYLCASSSGLGVPNEQFFGPGTRLTVL.

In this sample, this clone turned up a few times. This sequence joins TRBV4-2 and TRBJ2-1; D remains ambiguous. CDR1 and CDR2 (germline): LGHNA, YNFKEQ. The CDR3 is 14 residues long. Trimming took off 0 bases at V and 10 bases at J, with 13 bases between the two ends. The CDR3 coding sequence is TGTGCCAGCAGCCAAGATCTAGACGCGCTGGAGCAGTTCTTC. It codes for CASSQDLDALEQFF.

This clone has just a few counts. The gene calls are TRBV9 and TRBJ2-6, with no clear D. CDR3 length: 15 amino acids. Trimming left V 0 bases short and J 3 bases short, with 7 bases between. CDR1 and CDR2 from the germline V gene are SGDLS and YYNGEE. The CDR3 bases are TGTGCCAGCAGCGTAGATCTTTTTGGGGCCAACGTCCTGACTTTC. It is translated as CASSVDLFGANVLTF. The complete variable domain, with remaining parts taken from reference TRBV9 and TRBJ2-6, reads DSGVTQTPKHLITATGQRVTLRCSPRSGDLSVYWYQQSLDQGLQFLIQYYNGEERAKGNILERFSAQQFPDLHSELNLSSLELGDSALYFCASSVDLFGANVLTFGAGSRLTVL.

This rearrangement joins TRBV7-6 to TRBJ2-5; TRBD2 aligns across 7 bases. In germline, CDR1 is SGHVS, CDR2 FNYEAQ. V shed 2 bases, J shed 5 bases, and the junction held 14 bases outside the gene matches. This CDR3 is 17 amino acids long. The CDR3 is CASSLISAGRRRETQYF. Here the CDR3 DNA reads TGTGCCAGCAGCTTAATCTCAGCCGGGAGGCGACGGGAGACCCAGTACTTC. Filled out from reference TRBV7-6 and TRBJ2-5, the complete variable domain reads GAGVSQSPRYKVTKRGQDVALRCDPISGHVSLYWYRQALGQGPEFLTYFNYEAQQDKSGLPNDRFSAERPEGSISTLTIQRTEQRDSAMYRCASSLISAGRRRETQYFGPGTRLLVL.

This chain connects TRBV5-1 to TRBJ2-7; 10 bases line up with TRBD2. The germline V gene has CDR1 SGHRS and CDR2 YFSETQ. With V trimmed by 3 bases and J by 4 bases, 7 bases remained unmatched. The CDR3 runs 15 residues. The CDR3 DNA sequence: TGCGCCAGCAGCTGGGGTCCTAGCGGGAGTTACGAGCAGTACTTC. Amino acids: CASSWGPSGSYEQYF.

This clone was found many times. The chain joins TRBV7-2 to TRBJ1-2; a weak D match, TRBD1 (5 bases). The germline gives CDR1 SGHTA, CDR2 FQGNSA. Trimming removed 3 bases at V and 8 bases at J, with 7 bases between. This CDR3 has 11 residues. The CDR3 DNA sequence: TGTGCCAGCAGCTTGACAGTAGGCTACACCTTC. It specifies CASSLTVGYTF.

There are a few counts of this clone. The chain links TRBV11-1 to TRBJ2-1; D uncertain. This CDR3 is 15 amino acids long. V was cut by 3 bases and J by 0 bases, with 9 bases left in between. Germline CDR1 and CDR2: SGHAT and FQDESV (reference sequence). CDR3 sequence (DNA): TGTGCCAGCAGCTTCCGACTGAGCTCCTACAATGAGCAGTTCTTC. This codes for CASSFRLSSYNEQFF.

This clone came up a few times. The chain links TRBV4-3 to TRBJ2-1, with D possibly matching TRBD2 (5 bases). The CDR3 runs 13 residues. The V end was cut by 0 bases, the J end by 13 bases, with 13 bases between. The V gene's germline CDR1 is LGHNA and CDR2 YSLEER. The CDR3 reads CASSQDRRFPQFF. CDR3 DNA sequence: TGCGCCAGCAGCCAAGATAGGAGGTTTCCCCAGTTCTTC.

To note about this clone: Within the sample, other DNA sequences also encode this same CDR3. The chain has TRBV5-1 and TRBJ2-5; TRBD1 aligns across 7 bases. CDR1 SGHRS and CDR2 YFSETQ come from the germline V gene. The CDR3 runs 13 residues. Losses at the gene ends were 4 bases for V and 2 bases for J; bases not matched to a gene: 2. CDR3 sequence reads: CASSPGQQETQYF. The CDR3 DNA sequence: TGCGCCAGCAGCCCGGGACAGCAAGAGACCCAGTACTTC.

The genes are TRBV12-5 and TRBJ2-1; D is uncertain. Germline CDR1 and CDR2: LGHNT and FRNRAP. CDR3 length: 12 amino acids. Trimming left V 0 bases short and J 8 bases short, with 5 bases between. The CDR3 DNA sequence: TGTGCTAGTGGTTTGGTATCCGATGAGCAGTTCTTC. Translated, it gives CASGLVSDEQFF.